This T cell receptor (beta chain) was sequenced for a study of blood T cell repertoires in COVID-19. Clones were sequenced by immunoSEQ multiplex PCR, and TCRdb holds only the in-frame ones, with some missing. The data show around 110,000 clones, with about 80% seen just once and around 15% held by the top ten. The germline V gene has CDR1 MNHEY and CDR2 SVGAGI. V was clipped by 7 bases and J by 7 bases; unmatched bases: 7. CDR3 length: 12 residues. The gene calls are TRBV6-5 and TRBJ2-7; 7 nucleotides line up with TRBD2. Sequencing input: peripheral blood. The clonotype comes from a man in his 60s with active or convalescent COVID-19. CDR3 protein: CASTSGGGEQYF. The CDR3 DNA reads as TGTGCCAGCACCTCGGGAGGCGGGGAGCAGTACTTC.